One and the same sample provided the 29 T cell receptor beta chains below, sequenced in a study of a mutant IDH1 vaccine in newly diagnosed glioma. What these receptors recognize is not known. The time point denotes: week 11, during vaccination. Topical imiquimod was applied with each vaccine dose, which held 300 ug of mutant IDH1 20-mer peptide. Clones were read by immunoSEQ multiplex PCR, and TCRdb kept only the in-frame ones, dropping some. This table has 110,000 or so clones, roughly nine tenths appearing once. Specimen: PBMCs, collected from a glioma patient whose treatment included an IDH1 peptide vaccine. The receptors stem from a woman aged 50 to 65 with glioma.

The J gene is TRBJ2-5, the V gene TRBV21-1; the listed D gene, TRBD2, was not tested against the DNA. TRBV21-1 is a pseudogene segment. This CDR3 has 17 residues. CDR3 nucleotides: TGTGCCAGCAGCAAAGCTAGTAGCGGGAGGGGGGAAGAGACCCAGTACTTC. Protein product: CASSKASSGRGEETQYF.

J is TRBJ2-3 and V is TRBV5-1; the match to TRBD2 covers 10 bases. CDR3 size: 16 residues. Germline CDR1 and CDR2: SGHRS and YFSETQ. V lost 4 bases, J lost 2 bases, and 7 bases stayed unmatched. CDR3 bases: TGCGCCAGCAGCACACAAGGACTAGCGGACACAGATACGCAGTATTTT. Encoded protein: CASSTQGLADTDTQYF.

This clone was recorded only once. V is TRBV19 and J is TRBJ2-2; tentatively, D is TRBD2 (6 bases). Germline V lookup: CDR1 LNHDA, CDR2 SQIVND (reference sequence). V was trimmed by 4 bases and J by 1 base, leaving 16 bases between them. The CDR3 totals 17 residues. This chain's CDR3 is CASSTNHGRGNTGELFF. Written as DNA, the CDR3 is TGTGCCAGTAGTACCAACCACGGGCGGGGGAACACCGGGGAGCTGTTTTTT.

The chain employs TRBV6-5 and TRBJ1-2; 8 nucleotides align to TRBD1. Germline CDR1 and CDR2: MNHEY and SVGAGI. The trim removed 7 bases at V and 4 bases at J, leaving 5 bases unmatched. The CDR3 is 13 residues long. The CDR3 sequence: CASTPGQAYGYTF. In nucleotides, the CDR3 is TGTGCCAGCACCCCGGGACAGGCCTATGGCTACACCTTC.

V gene TRBV5-1 combines with J gene TRBJ2-1; 10 bases fit TRBD2. Germline CDR1 reads SGHRS; CDR2 reads YFSETQ. V shed 2 bases and J 8 bases; nucleotides not matched to a gene: 10. The CDR3 covers 16 residues. The CDR3 bases are TGCGCCAGCAGCTTTACCCTAGCGGGGGCGGGTGATGAGCAGTTCTTC. Protein sequence: CASSFTLAGAGDEQFF.

This clone was detected only a few times. The rearrangement links TRBV4-1 to TRBJ1-1; D remains ambiguous. The CDR3 length is 12 residues. V lost 2 bases to trimming and J lost 13 bases, with 14 bases between them. From germline, CDR1 is MGHRA and CDR2 YSYEKL. CDR3 sequence reads: CASSQQAEGLFF. CDR3 coding DNA: TGCGCCAGCAGCCAACAGGCCGAAGGACTTTTCTTT.

CDR3 nucleotide sequence: TGTGCCAGCAGTTACTCTCACGGGGGGTTTTATAATTCACCCCTCCACTTT. This sequence encodes CASSYSHGGFYNSPLHF. V usage is TRBV6-7 and J usage is TRBJ1-6; maybe TRBD1 (5 bases). TRBV6-7 is known as an ORF, though its function is uncertain. Trimming shortened V by 0 bases and J by 4 bases, and 13 bases separated the two germline ends. This CDR3 has 17 amino acids.

The chain combines TRBV19 with TRBJ2-2; D uncertain. V lost 1 base and J lost 6, with 6 bases in between. The CDR3 is 13 residues long. Germline CDR1 LNHDA, CDR2 SQIVND (reference sequence). For the CDR3, the DNA is TGTGCCAGTAGTATAGGGGTGGCCGGGGAGCTGTTTTTT. It is translated as CASSIGVAGELFF.

A few counts support this clone. The V gene is TRBV6-5, the J gene TRBJ1-4; the D gene is possibly TRBD1 (5 bases). There are 15 residues in the CDR3. V lost 6 bases and J lost 5, with 16 bases in between. The germline V gene has CDR1 MNHEY and CDR2 SVGAGI. In DNA form, the CDR3 reads TGTGCCAGCAGAAGGGACTCGCGGGGGAATGAAAAACTGTTTTTT. Protein product: CASRRDSRGNEKLFF.

This chain uses TRBV7-9 with TRBJ2-5; 10 nucleotides agree with TRBD2. The CDR3 consists of 13 residues. Per the germline V gene, CDR1 is SEHNR and CDR2 is FQNEAQ (reference sequence). J lost 4 bases, V lost 8 bases, and 4 bases had no gene match. The CDR3 protein is CASGLAGVETQYF. For the CDR3, the DNA is TGTGCCAGCGGCCTAGCGGGAGTAGAGACCCAGTACTTC.

The chain is built from TRBV7-2 and TRBJ1-5; 7 positions match TRBD1. CDR3 size: 15 residues. V was pared by 5 bases and J by 2 bases, with 6 bases of the junction left unmatched. Germline V CDR1 and CDR2: SGHTA, FQGNSA. The CDR3 is CASSQTGVGNQPQHF. The CDR3 nucleotides are TGTGCCAGCAGCCAAACAGGGGTTGGCAATCAGCCCCAGCATTTT.

V usage is TRBV7-9 and J usage is TRBJ2-2; D is ambiguous. Germline V gives CDR1 SEHNR, CDR2 FQNEAQ (reference sequence). This CDR3 contains 14 residues. V lost 2 bases and J 4 bases, leaving 8 bases between the germline ends. For the CDR3, the DNA is TGTGCCAGCAGCTTAACCAGCCCCACCGGGGAGCTGTTTTTT. It is translated as CASSLTSPTGELFF.

The chain links TRBV30 to TRBJ2-2, with D hard to call. Germline CDR1 is GTSNPN and CDR2 is SVGIG (reference sequence). The CDR3 extends over 13 amino acids. V was shortened by 0 bases and J by 6 bases, with 8 bases between the two germline ends. CDR3 sequence reads: CAWSVIVAGELFF. DNA for the CDR3: TGTGCCTGGAGTGTAATAGTGGCCGGGGAGCTGTTTTTT. The full variable domain, its missing parts supplied by reference TRBV30 and TRBJ2-2, is SQTIHQWPATLVQPVGSPLSLECTVEGTSNPNLYWYRQAAGRGLQLLFYSVGIGQISSEVPQNLSASRPQDRQFILSSKKLLLSDSGFYLCAWSVIVAGELFFGEGSRLTVL.

The rearrangement uses TRBV6-5 and TRBJ1-5; D gene unclear. Looked up from germline, CDR1 is MNHEY and CDR2 is SVGAGI. The CDR3 contains 14 residues. Trimming took 0 bases from V and 3 from J, leaving 6 bases between them. In DNA form, the CDR3 reads TGTGCCAGCAGTTACTCCCCTAACAATCAGCCCCAGCATTTT. It is translated as CASSYSPNNQPQHF.

The chain combines TRBV6-1 with TRBJ1-1; D may be TRBD1 (5 bases). The germline gives CDR1 MNHNS, CDR2 SASEGT. The CDR3 contains 15 residues. V lost 2 bases, J lost 1 base, and 11 bases lay in between. CDR3 nucleotide sequence: TGTGCCAGCAGTGAATTAGGGGAATGGAACACTGAAGCTTTCTTT. As protein: CASSELGEWNTEAFF.

This clone was found a few times. The V gene is TRBV5-1, the J gene TRBJ2-5; a possible D gene is TRBD2 (5 bases). CDR3 size: 16 residues. The germline V gene encodes CDR1 SGHRS and CDR2 YFSETQ. V lost 3 bases and J 2 bases, leaving 17 bases between the germline ends. The DNA for the CDR3 is TGCGCCAGCAGCTCGATGCCCGGAGGAAGGCAAGAGACCCAGTACTTC. It is translated as CASSSMPGGRQETQYF.

In its sample, this clone was seen once. This sequence joins TRBV7-3 and TRBJ2-3, with D uncertain. There are 14 residues in the CDR3. Germline loops: CDR1 SGHTA, CDR2 FQGTGA. Trimming removed 4 bases at V and 4 bases at J, with 12 bases between. CDR3 nucleotide sequence: TGTGCCAGCAGCTCGCGGCCTACCCCAGATACGCAGTATTTT. This gives the protein CASSSRPTPDTQYF. Looking up the rest from reference TRBV7-3 and TRBJ2-3 gives the full variable domain: GAGVSQTPSNKVTEKGKYVELRCDPISGHTALYWYRQSLGQGPEFLIYFQGTGAADDSGLPNDRFFAVRPEGSVSTLKIQRTERGDSAVYLCASSSRPTPDTQYFGPGTRLTVL.

CDR3 loop: CASSPLGEVLGGYTF. The CDR3 bases are TGCGCCAGCAGTCCTCTGGGGGAGGTCCTTGGTGGCTACACCTTC. The chain links TRBV10-2 to TRBJ1-2, with D possibly being TRBD1 (5 bases). In germline, CDR1 is WSHSY, CDR2 SAAADI. V lost 5 bases and J 7 bases, leaving 20 bases between the germline ends. This CDR3 spans 15 amino acids.

The chain recombines TRBV10-3 with TRBJ1-4; 10 positions agree with TRBD1. Germline CDR1 is ENHRY and CDR2 is SYGVKD. Trimming removed 3 bases from V and 6 bases from J; junction bases left unmatched: 1. The CDR3 totals 14 residues. The CDR3 coding sequence is TGTGCCATCAGTGATGGGACAGGGGATGAAAAACTGTTTTTT. It encodes CAISDGTGDEKLFF.

The V call is TRBV11-3, the J call TRBJ2-3; tentative D call: TRBD2 (5 bases). V lost 1 base to trimming and J lost 0 bases, with 5 bases between them. Germline lookup yields CDR1 SGHNT and CDR2 YENEEA. The CDR3 spans 14 residues. CDR3 protein: CASSLAGSTDTQYF. Written as DNA, the CDR3 is TGTGCCAGCAGCTTAGCGGGAAGCACAGATACGCAGTATTTT.

The V gene is TRBV20-1, the J gene TRBJ1-2; D not resolved. The CDR3 runs to 11 residues. The V end was cut by 3 bases, the J end by 8 bases, with 10 bases between. Germline V CDR1 and CDR2: DFQATT, SNEGSKA (reference sequence). The CDR3 region has the DNA TGCAGTGCTAGGGGAGGATTAGGCTACACCTTC. It codes for CSARGGLGYTF.

This chain connects TRBV2 to TRBJ2-1; possibly TRBD1 or TRBD2 for D (6 bases each). CDR1 is SNHLY and CDR2 is FYNNEI in the germline V gene. The CDR3 spans 15 residues. Trimming left V 2 bases short and J 7 bases short, with 15 bases between. Here the CDR3 DNA reads TGTGCCAGCAGTGAAAGGGGGACTCTTTGGAATGAGCAGTTCTTC. Protein product: CASSERGTLWNEQFF.

In its sample, this clone was seen a few times. V and J are TRBV2 and TRBJ1-5; D ambiguous. Germline V gene lookup returns CDR1 SNHLY and CDR2 FYNNEI. Deletions cut 1 base from V and 7 bases from J, with 8 bases between. CDR3 length: 13 residues. CDR3 in DNA: TGTGCCAGCAGTGAAGGTTCCGAGCAGCCCCAGCATTTT. It specifies CASSEGSEQPQHF.

This chain links TRBV2 with TRBJ1-4, with 7 bases that match TRBD1. CDR1 and CDR2 from the germline V gene are SNHLY and FYNNEI. The V gene end was trimmed by 4 bases and the J gene end by 4 bases; junction bases not matched to a gene: 3. The CDR3 extends over 14 amino acids. CDR3 nucleotides: TGTGCCAGCAGTGCCCGGGACAGTAATGAAAAACTGTTTTTT. The encoded protein is CASSARDSNEKLFF.

In this sample, this clone turned up once. This chain connects TRBV7-3 to TRBJ2-3, with D unclear. CDR3 length: 14 residues. Trimming removed 5 bases from V and 3 bases from J, with 12 bases in between. Germline V lookup: CDR1 SGHTA, CDR2 FQGTGA. CDR3 amino acids: CASSPTVRTDTQYF. The DNA of the CDR3 is TGTGCCAGCAGCCCCACCGTACGGACAGATACGCAGTATTTT.

The V call is TRBV6-1, the J call TRBJ1-2; perhaps TRBD1 as D (5 bases). CDR3 size: 13 residues. V was clipped by 7 bases and J by 3 bases, with 12 bases between them. Germline loops: CDR1 MNHNS, CDR2 SASEGT. The CDR3 region is CASNPGNDYGYTF. CDR3 DNA sequence: TGTGCCAGCAATCCAGGGAACGACTATGGCTACACCTTC.

The chain carries TRBV10-1 and TRBJ2-2; D is tentatively TRBD1 or TRBD2 (5 bases each). The length of the CDR3 is 15 residues. CDR1 is WNHNN and CDR2 is SYGVQD in the germline V gene (reference sequence). V dropped 4 bases and J dropped 5 bases, with 14 bases sitting between them. The CDR3 is CASSVQGVGTGELFF. CDR3 nucleotide sequence: TGCGCCAGCAGTGTCCAGGGAGTTGGAACCGGGGAGCTGTTTTTT.

The chain combines TRBV27 with TRBJ2-7; D perhaps matches TRBD2 (7 bases). The CDR3 extends over 14 amino acids. CDR1 and CDR2 from the germline V gene are MNHEY and SMNVEV (reference sequence). V shed 4 bases and J shed 3 bases, with 13 bases lying between them. The CDR3 reads CASSSLGGDYEQYF. In DNA form, the CDR3 reads TGTGCCAGCAGTTCCCTAGGGGGGGACTACGAGCAGTACTTC.

This sequence joins TRBV5-4 and TRBJ2-1; TRBD1 matches 8 bases. Trimming cost V 4 bases and J 7 bases; bases outside gene matches: 7. Germline lookup yields CDR1 SGHNT and CDR2 YYREEE (reference sequence). The CDR3 consists of 14 residues. CDR3 DNA: TGTGCCAGCAGCCCAGGGGGCGCGAGGAATGAGCAGTTCTTC. It is translated as CASSPGGARNEQFF.